The 16 T cell receptor beta chains reported below all come from one sample, sequenced in a study of monozygotic twins with cystic fibrosis. TCRdb's table, derived via immunoSEQ multiplex PCR, lists solely in-frame clones and lacks some. Among 20,000 to 30,000 clones, 95% to 97% were seen once, and the ten largest hold 2.7%. Sequenced input: blood. Receptors were obtained from a girl aged 2-10 years with cystic fibrosis.

The chain uses TRBV6-1 and TRBJ2-7; 12 bases map to TRBD2. The CDR3 extends over 18 amino acids. Germline V CDR1 and CDR2: MNHNS, SASEGT. V trimming: 1 base; J trimming: 7 bases; junction bases outside the gene matches: 14. The CDR3 sequence is CASSEEDFGLAGPVEQYF. The CDR3 DNA follows: TGTGCCAGCAGTGAAGAGGATTTTGGACTAGCGGGACCTGTGGAGCAGTACTTC.

The rearrangement uses TRBV4-1 and TRBJ1-1; TRBD1 is a possible D gene (5 bases). Germline V lookup: CDR1 MGHRA, CDR2 YSYEKL. V was cut by 1 base and J by 4 bases, with 19 bases left in between. This CDR3 is 17 amino acids long. This CDR3 is CASSQGIQGPRGTEAFF. CDR3 in DNA: TGCGCCAGCAGCCAAGGTATTCAGGGCCCAAGAGGCACTGAAGCTTTCTTT.

As concerns this clone: The CDR3 does not end in the conserved phenylalanine or tryptophan, so this is likely a read error. The DNA is left out, because the CDR3 cannot be placed on it with certainty; the CDR3 is given as TCRdb lists it. V gene TRBV6-1 combines with J gene TRBJ1-5. Germline V gene data show CDR1 as MNHNS and CDR2 as SASEGT. The CDR3 sequence runs 14 residues, both termini included. CDR3 protein: CASSEDDVARTLVI.

Of note for this clone: A junction end diverges from the germline sequence, so it may reflect a read error. The chain employs TRBV9 and TRBJ2-7; D unclear. Germline V gives CDR1 SGDLS, CDR2 YYNGEE. This CDR3 has 14 amino acids. The CDR3 loop reads CASSVAAPSYEQYF. In nucleotides, the CDR3 is TGTGCCAGCAGCGTAGCGGCGCCCTCCTATGAGCAGTACTTC.

V and J are TRBV18 and TRBJ2-6; perhaps TRBD1 as D (6 bases). The ends were cut back, 0 bases at V and 10 bases at J, with 10 bases in the middle. The germline CDR1 and CDR2 sequences are KGHSH and LQKENI. The CDR3 sequence is 14 residues long. CDR3 in amino acids: CASSPPWQGNVLTF. For the CDR3, the DNA is TGTGCCAGCTCACCACCCTGGCAGGGGAACGTCCTGACTTTC.

This chain joins TRBV7-9 and TRBJ2-7; TRBD2 matches 9 bases. From germline, CDR1 is SEHNR and CDR2 FQNEAQ (reference sequence). V lost 4 bases, J lost 5 bases, and 9 bases stayed unmatched. This CDR3 region has 15 residues. DNA of the CDR3: TGTGCCAGCAGCTCCAGGGGCCTAGCGGGAAACGAGCAGTACTTC. Amino acid sequence: CASSSRGLAGNEQYF.

The chain has TRBV4-3 and TRBJ1-4; 8 bases match TRBD1. The CDR3 has 16 residues. Germline CDR1 reads LGHNA; CDR2 reads YSLEER. After removal of 3 bases from V and 4 bases from J, the junction contained 7 bases not matched to a gene. For the CDR3, the DNA is TGCGCCAGCAGCCATCCCGGACAGGGAGGTAATGAAAAACTGTTTTTT. Translation gives CASSHPGQGGNEKLFF.

The chain carries TRBV14 and TRBJ2-3, with 13 bases fitting TRBD2. V lost 4 bases, J lost 4 bases, and 8 bases stayed unmatched. Germline CDR1 is SGHDN and CDR2 is FVKESK. The CDR3 is 17 residues long. The CDR3 DNA is TGTGCCAGCAGCCCCAGGACTAGCGGGAGTTGGGCAGATACGCAGTATTTT. This sequence encodes CASSPRTSGSWADTQYF.

CDR3 nucleotide sequence: TGTGCCAGCAGCCCGCGGGAAGAAAAACTGTTTTTT. It codes for CASSPREEKLFF. This chain uses TRBV5-5 with TRBJ1-4; D call uncertain. The CDR3 runs to 12 residues. Trimming shortened V by 4 bases and J by 8 bases, and 9 bases separated the two germline ends. Germline V gene data show CDR1 as SGHKS and CDR2 as YYEKEE (reference sequence).

The chain joins TRBV25-1 to TRBJ2-2; TRBD2 matches 7 bases. Germline V gene lookup returns CDR1 MGHDK and CDR2 SYGVNS. The CDR3 extends over 15 amino acids. The trim removed 2 bases at V and 3 bases at J, leaving 3 bases unmatched. In nucleotides, the CDR3 is TGTGCCAGCAGTGAAACTAGCGTGGACACCGGGGAGCTGTTTTTT. Encoded protein: CASSETSVDTGELFF.

The chain has TRBV19 and TRBJ2-1, with D uncertain. Trimming stripped 10 bases from V and 6 bases from J, with 7 bases between. Germline values: CDR1 LNHDA, CDR2 SQIVND (reference sequence). This CDR3 comprises 10 residues. The DNA for the CDR3 is TGTGCCACCAAACTCAATGAGCAGTTCTTC. Translating gives CATKLNEQFF.

The chain uses TRBV10-3 and TRBJ1-1; D gene uncertain. The germline V gene has CDR1 ENHRY and CDR2 SYGVKD. The CDR3 consists of 14 residues. Trimming took off 4 bases at V and 0 bases at J, with 9 bases between the two ends. DNA for the CDR3: TGTGCCATCAGTGTCGACCTTATGAACACTGAAGCTTTCTTT. Its protein product is CAISVDLMNTEAFF.

The chain recombines TRBV28 with TRBJ1-2; 10 nucleotides agree with TRBD1. The germline V gene has CDR1 MDHEN and CDR2 SYDVKM. This CDR3 has 14 residues. J was trimmed by 6 bases and V by 5 bases; bases with no gene match: 6. The CDR3, as DNA: TGTGCCAGCAGTCCCCCGACAGGGGGCGATGGCTACACCTTC. Its protein product is CASSPPTGGDGYTF.

The CDR3 DNA reads TGTGCCAGCAGACCCTTCAAAGGGAGCCCCACTGAGCAGTTCTTC. This encodes CASRPFKGSPTEQFF. The V and J genes are TRBV2 and TRBJ2-1, with D perhaps TRBD2 (5 bases). CDR3 size: 15 residues. V dropped 6 bases and J dropped 9 bases, with 21 bases sitting between them. CDR1 is SNHLY, CDR2 FYNNEI, per germline.

The V gene is TRBV4-1, the J gene TRBJ2-7; D uncertain. Germline CDR1 reads MGHRA; CDR2 reads YSYEKL. CDR3 length equals 11 residues. Trimming stripped 4 bases from V and 6 bases from J, with 7 bases between. In nucleotides, the CDR3 is TGCGCCAGCAGCCTAAGACCCGAGCAGTACTTC. Amino acid sequence: CASSLRPEQYF.

This clone is a singleton in its sample. The chain links TRBV4-3 to TRBJ1-4; D unresolved. The CDR3 is made up of 19 amino acids. CDR1 and CDR2 (germline): LGHNA, YSLEER. The ends were cut back, 0 bases at V and 3 bases at J, with 20 bases in the middle. The CDR3 loop is CASSQDLMGTTGSNEKLFF. As DNA, the CDR3 is TGCGCCAGCAGCCAAGACTTGATGGGAACAACGGGGTCTAATGAAAAACTGTTTTTT.